These 24 T cell receptor beta chains originate from one sample sequenced in a study of cytomegalovirus exposure and HLA in healthy donors. Clones were sequenced by immunoSEQ multiplex PCR, and TCRdb holds only the in-frame ones, with some missing. The sample yields about 44,000 clones, 93% seen once. The sample was PBMCs. The origin of the receptors is a woman between 18 and 29 years old in good health and CMV-seronegative.

This clone appeared once. An end of the junction differs from the germline gene, which may be a read error. V usage is TRBV30 and J usage is TRBJ2-7; D is ambiguous. Germline V lookup: CDR1 GTSNPN, CDR2 SVGIG (reference sequence). This CDR3 region has 11 residues. The CDR3 sequence is CAWGSSFWAHF. The CDR3 nucleotides are TGTGCCTGGGGCTCAAGTTTCTGGGCTCACTTC. The whole variable domain, remainder taken from reference TRBV30 and TRBJ2-7, is SQTIHQWPATLVQPVGSPLSLECTVEGTSNPNLYWYRQAAGRGLQLLFYSVGIGQISSEVPQNLSASRPQDRQFILSSKKLLLSDSGFYLCAWGSSFWAHFGPGTRLTVT.

This sequence joins TRBV9 and TRBJ2-3; 9 nucleotides line up with TRBD1. The CDR3 has 16 residues. Germline loops: CDR1 SGDLS, CDR2 YYNGEE. With V trimmed by 0 bases and J by 2 bases, 4 bases remained unmatched. Written as DNA, the CDR3 is TGTGCCAGCAGCGTAGCGGGACAGGGCGCCACAGATACGCAGTATTTT. This sequence encodes CASSVAGQGATDTQYF.

The J gene is TRBJ2-7, the V gene TRBV12-2; the D call in the table, TRBD1, was not verified against the DNA. TRBV12-2 is flagged as a pseudogene. The CDR3 sequence is 16 residues long. CDR3 sequence (DNA): TGTGCAAGTCGCTTGGCCGGGACAGCATTTGGGGACGAGCAGTACTTC. Protein product: CASRLAGTAFGDEQYF.

The V gene is TRBV5-1, the J gene TRBJ2-5; no clear D gene. V was pared by 5 bases and J by 5 bases, with 13 bases between. The germline gives CDR1 SGHRS, CDR2 YFSETQ. CDR3 size: 13 residues. The CDR3 DNA reads TGCGCCAGCAGAAGTACACCTAGGGAGACCCAGTACTTC. Translated: CASRSTPRETQYF.

This clone was seen once. The V and J genes are TRBV27 and TRBJ1-1; 7 bases match TRBD1. This CDR3 is 15 amino acids long. CDR1 and CDR2 (germline): MNHEY, SMNVEV (reference sequence). J lost 1 base, V lost 3 bases, and 5 bases had no gene match. This CDR3 reads CASSFGTDTNTEAFF. In DNA form, the CDR3 reads TGTGCCAGCAGTTTCGGGACAGACACGAACACTGAAGCTTTCTTT.

Notes on this clone: Sequence at one end of the junction differs from germline and may be a read error. The gene calls are TRBV30 and TRBJ2-7; D gene unclear. This CDR3 is 11 amino acids long. From germline, CDR1 is GTSNPN and CDR2 SVGIG (reference sequence). DNA for the CDR3: TGTGCCTGGAGTGGGGCCGACGAGCAGTGCTTC. Its protein is CAWSGADEQCF.

J is TRBJ2-7 and V is TRBV10-3; 10 bases map to TRBD1. The CDR3 has 16 amino acids. The germline gives CDR1 ENHRY, CDR2 SYGVKD. V shed 3 bases, J shed 6 bases, and the junction held 11 bases outside the gene matches. The CDR3 nucleotides are TGTGCCATCAGTGATGGGGCGGGGACAGGGGAAGGCGAGCAGTACTTC. Protein: CAISDGAGTGEGEQYF.

The V call is TRBV2, the J call TRBJ1-1, with unresolved D. The germline V and J ends were trimmed by 7 bases and 0 bases, with 6 bases remaining between them. The germline CDR1 and CDR2 sequences are SNHLY and FYNNEI. The CDR3 runs 12 residues. CDR3 in DNA: TGTGCCAGCACTAGACTGAACACTGAAGCTTTCTTT. Translating it yields CASTRLNTEAFF.

CDR3 coding DNA: TGCGCCAGCAGCTTAGACCCCGGGACAGGGGTTCAAGCTTTCTTT. Amino acid sequence: CASSLDPGTGVQAFF. The rearrangement joins TRBV5-1 to TRBJ1-1; TRBD1 matches 10 bases. V was clipped by 2 bases and J by 9 bases; unmatched bases: 10. The CDR3 is made up of 15 amino acids. Germline CDR1 and CDR2: SGHRS and YFSETQ.

The chain carries TRBV7-2 and TRBJ1-2; 11 bases are a match to TRBD1. The CDR3 is 15 residues long. The J segment lost 8 bases and the V segment lost 4 bases, leaving 9 bases of the junction unmatched. Germline CDR1 reads SGHTA; CDR2 reads FQGNSA. The chain's CDR3 is CASSSGQGAIGGYTF. DNA for the CDR3: TGTGCCAGCAGCTCCGGACAGGGGGCGATTGGAGGCTACACCTTC.

A single count supports this clone. This sequence joins TRBV27 and TRBJ2-7, with 8 nucleotides matching TRBD1. The CDR3 runs 14 residues. The V segment lost 5 bases and the J segment 3 bases; nucleotides outside the gene matches: 6. Germline V lookup: CDR1 MNHEY, CDR2 SMNVEV (reference sequence). CDR3 amino acids: CASSLRTGYYEQYF. CDR3 sequence (DNA): TGTGCCAGCAGTCTAAGGACAGGGTACTACGAGCAGTACTTC.

The chain employs TRBV9 and TRBJ2-7, with D possibly being TRBD1 (5 bases). This CDR3 is built from 15 residues. The germline V gene encodes CDR1 SGDLS and CDR2 YYNGEE. V lost 3 bases and J lost 0, with 13 bases in between. Written as DNA, the CDR3 is TGTGCCAGCAGCGCTATCGACAGTTACTCCTACGAGCAGTACTTC. This translates into CASSAIDSYSYEQYF.

The chain links TRBV9 to TRBJ2-2; 11 bases are a match to TRBD2. CDR1 SGDLS and CDR2 YYNGEE come from the germline V gene. V dropped 4 bases and J dropped 2; count of bases not matched to a gene: 10. The CDR3 is made up of 18 amino acids. The CDR3 DNA reads as TGTGCCAGCAGCCCCTTTGGTAGCGGGGGGGTTAACACCGGGGAGCTGTTTTTT. It yields the protein CASSPFGSGGVNTGELFF.

Only one count was recorded for this clone. The CDR3 region has the DNA TGTGCCAGCAGTTTAGGCGGGATATTGTACGAGCAGTACTTC. This translates into CASSLGGILYEQYF. The rearrangement joins TRBV27 to TRBJ2-7; tentative D call: TRBD2 (6 bases). The CDR3 is made up of 14 amino acids. CDR1 and CDR2 from the germline V gene are MNHEY and SMNVEV (reference sequence). V lost 2 bases and J 4 bases, leaving 12 bases between the germline ends.

This clone was recorded only once. The CDR3 nucleotides read TGCGCCAGCAGCACCCGGGCGGGGCCCACCGGGGAGCTGTTTTTT. Protein product: CASSTRAGPTGELFF. The chain carries TRBV4-1 and TRBJ2-2; tentatively, D is TRBD2 (6 bases). Trimming stripped 5 bases from V and 4 bases from J, with 14 bases between. The germline CDR1 and CDR2 sequences are MGHRA and YSYEKL. There are 15 residues in the CDR3.

The chain employs TRBV7-9 and TRBJ2-1; 12 nucleotides match TRBD2. Germline V gene sequence: CDR1 SEHNR, CDR2 FQNEAQ (reference sequence). The CDR3 covers 17 residues. The ends lost 5 bases at V and 6 bases at J; junction bases unmatched: 11. The CDR3 region has the DNA TGTGCCAGCAGCCCAAACCATACTAGCGGGGGGTTCAATGAGCAGTTCTTC. It is translated as CASSPNHTSGGFNEQFF.

The V and J genes are TRBV20-1 and TRBJ2-7; D unclear. Germline V CDR1 and CDR2: DFQATT, SNEGSKA (reference sequence). V was pared by 0 bases and J by 5 bases, with 2 bases between. CDR3 length: 10 amino acids. In DNA, the CDR3 is TGCAGTGCTAGAGATAACGAGCAGTACTTC. It encodes CSARDNEQYF.

This sequence joins TRBV15 and TRBJ1-1, with TRBD1 as a possible D gene (6 bases). In germline, CDR1 is LNHNV, CDR2 YYDKDF (reference sequence). CDR3 length: 13 amino acids. V was pared by 9 bases and J by 1 base, with 12 bases between. This chain's CDR3 is CATGGGWNTEAFF. The CDR3 DNA follows: TGTGCCACTGGGGGGGGCTGGAACACTGAAGCTTTCTTT.

This clone was counted once. The gene calls are TRBV28 and TRBJ1-2, with 8 nucleotides matching TRBD1. This CDR3 has 12 amino acids. Germline-derived CDR1 and CDR2 are MDHEN and SYDVKM. In nucleotides, the CDR3 is TGTGCTCCGACAGGGGATTACTATGGCTACACCTTC. This gives the protein CAPTGDYYGYTF.

The chain carries TRBV5-1 and TRBJ2-3, with unresolved D. V lost 1 base and J lost 1, with 4 bases in between. From germline, CDR1 is SGHRS and CDR2 YFSETQ. The CDR3 has 13 residues. CDR3 loop: CASSLSGTDTQYF. CDR3 DNA: TGCGCCAGCAGCTTGAGCGGCACAGATACGCAGTATTTT.

V is TRBV18 and J is TRBJ2-7; D is unclear. The V and J ends lost 3 bases and 3 bases respectively, with 9 bases between them. Germline values: CDR1 KGHSH, CDR2 LQKENI. The CDR3 is 13 residues long. The CDR3 is CASSPPGIYEQYF. The CDR3 DNA reads as TGTGCCAGCTCACCCCCAGGAATCTACGAGCAGTACTTC.

The chain is built from TRBV7-3 and TRBJ2-5; 8 bases are a match to TRBD2. V lost 4 bases to trimming and J lost 4 bases; unmatched junction nucleotides: 2. Looked up from germline, CDR1 is SGHTA and CDR2 is FQGTGA. The CDR3 extends over 13 amino acids. The CDR3 loop reads CASSSGGLETQYF. The CDR3 region has the DNA TGTGCCAGCAGCTCGGGGGGGTTAGAGACCCAGTACTTC.

This clone came up once. The gene calls are TRBV7-8 and TRBJ1-5; maybe TRBD1 (6 bases). Trimming took 1 base from V and 3 from J, leaving 16 bases between them. The V gene's germline CDR1 is SGHVS and CDR2 FQNEAQ. The CDR3 is made up of 17 amino acids. CDR3 DNA sequence: TGTGCCAGCAGCTTAGAGCCCCCAGGGGCGAACAATCAGCCCCAGCATTTT. This codes for CASSLEPPGANNQPQHF.

V is TRBV6-5 and J is TRBJ1-6; D unclear. With 5 bases removed from V and 6 bases from J, the gap between germline ends came to 8 bases. The CDR3 is 13 residues long. Germline CDR1 reads MNHEY; CDR2 reads SVGAGI. CDR3 protein: CASSRFRNSPLHF. DNA for the CDR3: TGTGCCAGCAGTCGTTTCCGTAATTCACCCCTCCACTTT.